The 3 T cell receptor beta chains given below trace back to one sample, sequenced in a study of CD8+ T cells in alopecia areata. Treatment defined: oral pan-JAK inhibitor, 5-10 mg twice daily. Reverse transcribed after extraction, RNA yielded cDNA as the sequencing template. Using immunoSEQ multiplex PCR, the repertoire was profiled, and TCRdb retains in-frame clones only, with some absent. The sample records about 180,000 clones, around half being singletons. Source: CD8+ T cells sorted from blood, taken at week 24, from a patient treated with tofacitinib. The receptor source for this set is a human donor with alopecia areata.

This rearrangement joins TRBV11-2 to TRBJ2-5; D is ambiguous. The V and J ends lost 0 bases and 0 bases respectively, with 8 bases between them. CDR3 length equals 15 residues. Germline V gene lookup returns CDR1 SGHAT and CDR2 FQNNGV. The chain's CDR3 is CASSLEQAYQETQYF. The DNA for the CDR3 is TGTGCCAGCAGCTTAGAGCAGGCGTACCAAGAGACCCAGTACTTC.

The rearrangement joins TRBV25-1 to TRBJ2-2; TRBD1 might be the D (5 bases). The CDR3 length is 11 residues. Trimming took 4 bases from V and 8 from J, leaving 5 bases between them. In germline, CDR1 is MGHDK, CDR2 SYGVNS. In DNA form, the CDR3 reads TGTGCCAGCAGTGCAGGGGGGGAGCTGTTTTTT. Residues: CASSAGGELFF.

The V gene is TRBV10-3, the J gene TRBJ2-7; D possibly corresponds to TRBD2 (6 bases). V was trimmed by 3 bases and J by 3 bases, leaving 21 bases between them. Germline assignment: CDR1 ENHRY and CDR2 SYGVKD. The CDR3 loop spans 17 amino acids. CDR3 in amino acids: CAISDSGELSGLYEQYF. The CDR3 nucleotides read TGTGCCATCAGTGACTCGGGGGAATTGTCTGGTCTCTACGAGCAGTACTTC.